This T cell receptor beta chain emerged from a study of patients and donors after allogeneic stem cell transplantation. TCRdb independently ran MiXCR on the RT-PCR reads; one entry per CDR3 protein. The sample lists some 960,000 distinct CDR3 sequences, 15% to 20% occurring once. The sample holds a few counts of this clonotype. CDR1 and CDR2 (germline): LNHNV, YYDKDF (reference sequence). V lost 1 base, J lost 3 bases, and 12 bases lay in between. The CDR3 totals 16 residues. This chain uses TRBV15 with TRBJ2-2; a weak D match, TRBD2 (6 bases). This TCR derives from a human donor who was either an allogeneic HSCT recipient or a stem cell or donor lymphocyte infusion donor (not recorded which). It is not recorded whose cells these are; they may come from a transplant donor. Specimen: blood, either unsorted or a sorted T cell fraction (not recorded which). DNA of the CDR3: TGTGCCACCAGCAGAGGGGAGGCGACATACACCGGGGAGCTGTTTTTT. Amino acid sequence: CATSRGEATYTGELFF. The whole variable domain, filled in from reference TRBV15 and TRBJ2-2, reads DAMVIQNPRYQVTQFGKPVTLSCSQTLNHNVMYWYQQKSSQAPKLLFHYYDKDFNNEADTPDNFQSRRPNTSFCFLDIRSPGLGDTAMYLCATSRGEATYTGELFFGEGSRLTVL.